These 27 T cell receptor beta chains were sequenced from one sample in a study of cytomegalovirus exposure and HLA in healthy donors. PCR was performed using 60 Vbeta and 13 Jbeta primers. Sequencing used immunoSEQ multiplex PCR; TCRdb keeps in-frame clones, though not all of them. The sample yields about 240,000 clones, approximately 82% seen once. Material for sequencing was PBMCs. The receptors originated from a woman in her sixties or seventies in good health and CMV-seropositive.

The V call is TRBV7-9, the J call TRBJ2-3; possible D gene TRBD2, 6 bases. The germline gives CDR1 SEHNR, CDR2 FQNEAQ (reference sequence). The ends were cut back, 9 bases at V and 3 bases at J, with 16 bases in the middle. CDR3 length: 14 residues. CDR3 sequence (DNA): TGTGCCAGTTACCGGGATGGGGGGACAGATACGCAGTATTTT. Its translation: CASYRDGGTDTQYF.

The table lists this clone with a count of one. The rearrangement links TRBV5-4 to TRBJ1-2, with a tentative D call TRBD1 (5 bases). Germline V gives CDR1 SGHNT, CDR2 YYREEE (reference sequence). CDR3 length equals 13 residues. Trimming took 6 bases from V and 4 from J, leaving 13 bases between them. CDR3 protein: CASTSDRLYGYTF. The CDR3 DNA reads TGTGCCAGCACCTCTGACAGACTCTATGGCTACACCTTC.

This clone appeared once. J is TRBJ1-5 and V is TRBV6-1; D gene ambiguous. Germline V CDR1 and CDR2: MNHNS, SASEGT. Trimming took 1 base from V and 2 from J, leaving 9 bases between them. This CDR3 comprises 15 residues. In DNA, the CDR3 is TGTGCCAGCAGTGAAGGGCTTCTGGGCAATCAGCCCCAGCATTTT. Protein product: CASSEGLLGNQPQHF.

The V gene is TRBV13, the J gene TRBJ2-1; 7 nucleotides align to TRBD2. V dropped 6 bases and J dropped 4; count of bases not matched to a gene: 12. CDR1 and CDR2 (germline): PRHDT, FYEKMQ (reference sequence). The CDR3 sequence is 16 residues long. CDR3 DNA sequence: TGTGCCAGCAGACCGACGGGGCGGGAGACATACAATGAGCAGTTCTTC. This codes for CASRPTGRETYNEQFF.

This clone was detected only once. CDR3 sequence: CASSLINWQDSSNQPQHF. The CDR3 DNA reads TGTGCCAGCAGCTTAATAAACTGGCAGGACTCTAGCAATCAGCCCCAGCATTTT. The chain carries TRBV7-3 and TRBJ1-5, with D unresolved. The CDR3 runs to 18 residues. The V end was cut by 1 base, the J end by 0 bases, with 16 bases between. CDR1 is SGHTA and CDR2 is FQGTGA in the germline V gene. The full variable domain, rest sourced from reference TRBV7-3 and TRBJ1-5, is GAGVSQTPSNKVTEKGKYVELRCDPISGHTALYWYRQSLGQGPEFLIYFQGTGAADDSGLPNDRFFAVRPEGSVSTLKIQRTERGDSAVYLCASSLINWQDSSNQPQHFGDGTRLSIL.

This clone showed up just a few times. The genes are TRBV11-3 and TRBJ1-1; D is unresolved. CDR3 length equals 13 residues. Germline lookup yields CDR1 SGHNT and CDR2 YENEEA. Trimming took off 3 bases at V and 4 bases at J, with 9 bases between the two ends. CDR3 in amino acids: CASSFQAGTEAFF. As DNA, the CDR3 is TGTGCCAGCAGCTTCCAGGCGGGCACTGAAGCTTTCTTT.

J is TRBJ2-3 and V is TRBV4-1; 11 nucleotides align to TRBD2. V lost 5 bases to trimming and J lost 0 bases; unmatched junction nucleotides: 4. The CDR3 consists of 16 residues. The germline V gene has CDR1 MGHRA and CDR2 YSYEKL. This chain's CDR3 is CASSLGLADSTDTQYF. CDR3 sequence (DNA): TGCGCCAGCAGCTTGGGACTAGCGGATAGCACAGATACGCAGTATTTT.

The rearrangement links TRBV5-1 to TRBJ2-1, with TRBD2 as a possible D gene (5 bases). Germline CDR1 is SGHRS and CDR2 is YFSETQ. V was shortened by 5 bases and J by 6 bases, with 27 bases between the two germline ends. The CDR3 extends over 18 amino acids. The CDR3 bases are TGCGCCAGCAGGAAAGTGGGAGAGTTTACACACACTCCCAATGAGCAGTTCTTC. This encodes CASRKVGEFTHTPNEQFF.

The chain is built from TRBV18 and TRBJ1-1; 7 nucleotides align to TRBD1. Germline assignment: CDR1 KGHSH and CDR2 LQKENI. The CDR3 runs 14 residues. Trimming removed 1 base from V and 4 bases from J; junction bases left unmatched: 3. CDR3 coding DNA: TGTGCCAGCTCACCACGAAGGGGGCCCACTGAAGCTTTCTTT. It translates to CASSPRRGPTEAFF.

This chain joins TRBV5-1 and TRBJ2-7; 10 nucleotides agree with TRBD1. Germline-derived CDR1 and CDR2 are SGHRS and YFSETQ. Trimming removed 5 bases from V and 3 bases from J; junction bases left unmatched: 11. This CDR3 contains 16 residues. The CDR3 loop reads CASSPAPGQGHYEQYF. For the CDR3, the DNA is TGCGCCAGCAGTCCGGCTCCGGGACAGGGGCACTACGAGCAGTACTTC.

The chain couples TRBV19 to TRBJ2-7, with TRBD2 identical over 15 bases. Trimming removed 5 bases from V and 7 bases from J; junction bases left unmatched: 0. There are 13 residues in the CDR3. Germline lookup yields CDR1 LNHDA and CDR2 SQIVND (reference sequence). The CDR3 protein is CASSGTSGGEQYF. CDR3 nucleotide sequence: TGTGCCAGTAGTGGGACTAGCGGGGGGGAGCAGTACTTC. Supplemented by reference TRBV19 and TRBJ2-7, the full variable domain reads DGGITQSPKYLFRKEGQNVTLSCEQNLNHDAMYWYRQDPGQGLRLIYYSQIVNDFQKGDIAEGYSVSREKKESFPLTVTSAQKNPTAFYLCASSGTSGGEQYFGPGTRLTVT.

This clone was seen a single time. The genes are TRBV30 and TRBJ1-2, with D unclear. This CDR3 has 10 residues. Germline-derived CDR1 and CDR2 are GTSNPN and SVGIG (reference sequence). V dropped 7 bases and J dropped 2 bases, with 5 bases sitting between them. The CDR3, as DNA: TGTGCCTCGTTAAACTATGGCTACACCTTC. Its protein is CASLNYGYTF.

This clone was seen a handful of times. The genes are TRBV5-1 and TRBJ2-3; 9 bases agree with TRBD1. Germline CDR1 reads SGHRS; CDR2 reads YFSETQ. V trimming: 8 bases; J trimming: 4 bases; junction bases outside the gene matches: 8. CDR3 size: 14 residues. The CDR3 DNA sequence: TGCGCCAGTTACCGGGACAGGGCGGCAGATACGCAGTATTTT. It encodes CASYRDRAADTQYF. The full variable domain, with the rest looked up from reference TRBV5-1 and TRBJ2-3, is KAGVTQTPRYLIKTRGQQVTLSCSPISGHRSVSWYQQTPGQGLQFLFEYFSETQRNKGNFPGRFSGRQFSNSRSEMNVSTLELGDSALYLCASYRDRAADTQYFGPGTRLTVL.

This chain connects TRBV12-1 to TRBJ2-7; the D call of TRBD2 is as the table states it, not checked on the DNA. TRBV12-1 corresponds to a pseudogene. The CDR3 length is 18 residues. CDR3 protein: CASSCALGSGRGAYEQYF. The CDR3, as DNA: TGTGCCAGCAGCTGTGCGCTGGGGAGCGGGAGGGGGGCCTACGAGCAGTACTTC.

The genes are TRBV14 and TRBJ1-2; 8 bases agree with TRBD1. J lost 4 bases, V lost 1 base, and 5 bases had no gene match. The germline gives CDR1 SGHDN, CDR2 FVKESK. The CDR3 totals 15 residues. The CDR3, as DNA: TGTGCCAGCAGCCAAGCGGGCAGGGGGCTCTATGGCTACACCTTC. Its protein is CASSQAGRGLYGYTF.

The chain has TRBV15 and TRBJ1-2; D possibly corresponds to TRBD1 (5 bases). V lost 0 bases and J 7 bases, leaving 12 bases between the germline ends. The CDR3 loop spans 14 amino acids. CDR1 and CDR2 (germline): LNHNV, YYDKDF (reference sequence). The CDR3 sequence is CATSRDPAGGGYTF. CDR3 sequence (DNA): TGTGCCACCAGCAGAGACCCCGCGGGGGGTGGCTACACCTTC.

The J gene is TRBJ1-2, the V gene TRBV6-1, with D perhaps matching TRBD1 (5 bases). The CDR3 sequence is 16 residues long. V was cut by 1 base and J by 5 bases, with 17 bases left in between. Germline V lookup: CDR1 MNHNS, CDR2 SASEGT. The CDR3, as DNA: TGTGCCAGCAGTGAAGAGGAGGCAGGGAGGGCGTATGGCTACACCTTC. This translates into CASSEEEAGRAYGYTF.

The V gene is TRBV5-1, the J gene TRBJ2-7, with 7 bases matching TRBD2. The CDR3 is 15 residues long. The germline CDR1 and CDR2 sequences are SGHRS and YFSETQ. J gave up 5 bases and V 7 bases, and 15 bases lay outside the gene matches. This CDR3 reads CASRRTSSWLDEQYF. Written as DNA, the CDR3 is TGCGCCAGCCGCCGGACTAGTAGTTGGTTAGACGAGCAGTACTTC.

V is TRBV9 and J is TRBJ1-2; D gene unclear. Germline V gene sequence: CDR1 SGDLS, CDR2 YYNGEE. Trimming removed 0 bases from V and 3 bases from J, with 18 bases in between. CDR3 length equals 17 residues. CDR3 sequence (DNA): TGTGCCAGCAGCGTAGCCCGTAGTCCTCGCGGTCACTATGGCTACACCTTC. This translates into CASSVARSPRGHYGYTF.

The chain uses TRBV5-6 and TRBJ2-5, with D possibly matching TRBD2 (7 bases). CDR3 length: 17 residues. Trimming shortened V by 1 base and J by 2 bases, and 18 bases separated the two germline ends. Germline V gene lookup returns CDR1 SGHDT and CDR2 YYEEEE. In nucleotides, the CDR3 is TGTGCCAGCAGCTTGAGGGGGGGGGTAGGGTCTCAAGAGACCCAGTACTTC. Translating it yields CASSLRGGVGSQETQYF. The full variable domain, rest sourced from reference TRBV5-6 and TRBJ2-5, is DAGVTQSPTHLIKTRGQQVTLRCSPKSGHDTVSWYQQALGQGPQFIFQYYEEEERQRGNFPDRFSGHQFPNYSSELNVNALLLGDSALYLCASSLRGGVGSQETQYFGPGTRLLVL.

V is TRBV27 and J is TRBJ2-7, with D possibly being TRBD2 (5 bases). Per germline, CDR1 MNHEY and CDR2 SMNVEV (reference sequence). The V and J ends lost 5 bases and 2 bases respectively, with 16 bases between them. The CDR3 totals 15 residues. The CDR3 DNA follows: TGTGCCAGCAGTAAGAGGGTGGAAGTAGCCTACGAGCAGTACTTC. The encoded protein is CASSKRVEVAYEQYF.

The rearrangement links TRBV25-1 to TRBJ1-2; D remains ambiguous. Trimming removed 6 bases from V and 1 base from J, with 12 bases in between. The CDR3 runs 14 residues. Germline V lookup: CDR1 MGHDK, CDR2 SYGVNS. The CDR3 region has the DNA TGTGCCAGCAGCGCCGTGGCTTATAACTATGGCTACACCTTC. Its protein product is CASSAVAYNYGYTF.

This chain joins TRBV19 and TRBJ2-7; 10 bases are a match to TRBD1. V lost 5 bases to trimming and J lost 7 bases; unmatched junction nucleotides: 11. Germline assignment: CDR1 LNHDA and CDR2 SQIVND (reference sequence). This CDR3 is 15 amino acids long. CDR3 sequence reads: CASSPLGTGAGEQYF. The CDR3 region has the DNA TGTGCCAGTAGTCCTCTGGGGACAGGGGCTGGGGAGCAGTACTTC.

The chain has TRBV18 and TRBJ2-7; 9 nucleotides agree with TRBD2. Unmatched junction bases numbered 8, after V lost 0 bases and J lost 5 bases. The germline V gene encodes CDR1 KGHSH and CDR2 LQKENI. This CDR3 is built from 16 residues. The CDR3 loop reads CASSPPTSGKLNEQYF. As DNA, the CDR3 is TGTGCCAGCTCACCACCGACTAGCGGAAAACTGAACGAGCAGTACTTC.

This clone was counted a single time. V is TRBV28 and J is TRBJ1-2; D perhaps matches TRBD1 (5 bases). V was trimmed by 6 bases and J by 5 bases, leaving 19 bases between them. The CDR3 is made up of 15 amino acids. Germline CDR1 is MDHEN and CDR2 is SYDVKM. The CDR3 DNA is TGTGCCAGCAGCTCCGCGGCAGGGAGGAAGTATGGCTACACCTTC. Protein product: CASSSAAGRKYGYTF.

About this clone: A read error may produce the germline difference seen at one junction end. V is TRBV5-4 and J is TRBJ2-1, with TRBD1 matching over 9 bases. Germline values: CDR1 SGHNT, CDR2 YYREEE (reference sequence). The CDR3 runs 15 residues. CDR3 residues: CANSAGQGNYNEQFF. The CDR3 DNA reads TGTGCCAACAGCGCAGGACAGGGGAACTACAATGAGCAGTTCTTC.

V and J are TRBV5-1 and TRBJ1-2; 8 bases fit TRBD1. CDR1 and CDR2 from the germline V gene are SGHRS and YFSETQ. After removal of 0 bases from V and 8 bases from J, the junction contained 15 bases not matched to a gene. The CDR3 sequence is 17 residues long. The CDR3 protein is CASSLAQLQGDAKGYTF. The CDR3 DNA is TGCGCCAGCAGCTTGGCCCAACTACAGGGGGACGCGAAGGGCTACACCTTC.